This T cell receptor beta chain was documented in a study of cytomegalovirus exposure and HLA in healthy donors. General study findings and limits: It was found in a later analysis that first-cohort TCR clusters tended to co-occur in the 90 to 150 validation repertoires. A classifier reportedly called cytomegalovirus status with high sensitivity and specificity. The study put 150 to 200 TCR beta chains on its list as cytomegalovirus-associated.

This clone was detected once. Its specificity is not known. Measured with immunoSEQ multiplex PCR; TCRdb has only the in-frame clones, and not every one. The top ten hold around 6% of the sample, which has 90,000 to 150,000 clones, 88% seen once. The CDR3 loop spans 16 amino acids. V trimming: 2 bases; J trimming: 7 bases; junction bases outside the gene matches: 13. From germline, CDR1 is GTSNPN and CDR2 SVGIG (reference sequence). The donors were in the roughly 110-subject validation cohort; that cohort was separate from the roughly 660-subject first cohort. The sample taken for sequencing was PBMCs. This clonotype was sampled from a woman under 30 in good health and CMV-seropositive. This chain uses TRBV30 with TRBJ1-5, with TRBD1 matching over 8 bases. The CDR3 loop reads CAWSTPRTGNRQPQHF. In nucleotides, the CDR3 is TGTGCCTGGAGTACCCCGAGGACAGGGAATAGGCAGCCCCAGCATTTT.